A selection of T cell receptor beta chains follows, all from one sample in a study of blood T cells in healthy people across ages. MiXCR, run by TCRdb on the 5' RACE reads, gives a single entry per CDR3 protein. The sample carries fewer than 800,000 distinct CDR3 sequences, roughly 21% recorded once. Sequencing was performed on blood. Source of these receptors: a man in his 70s in good health. Both conserved end residues are part of each CDR3. The D gene is left open where the match is weak. Only some rows state a clone size, as once, few, many or a class for expanded clones.

V,size,J,D,DNA,CDR3
TRBV7-2,few,TRBJ1-3,TRBD1,TGTGCCAGCAGCACCCGGACAGGGCTCTCTGGAAACACCATATATTTT,CASSTRTGLSGNTIYF
TRBV5-1,many,TRBJ2-7,TRBD2,TGCGCCAGCAGCTTGGTAGCGGGAGACCTCGAGCAGTACTTC,CASSLVAGDLEQYF
TRBV12-3/TRBV12-4,few,TRBJ1-2,TRBD1,TGTGCCAGCAGTCTGGACAGGTTGAGTGGCTACACCTTC,CASSLDRLSGYTF
TRBV7-9,.,TRBJ1-1,.,TGTGCCAGCAGCCAAATCTTGGGGGAGGACACTGAAGCTTTCTTT,CASSQILGEDTEAFF
TRBV7-9,few,TRBJ1-5,.,TGTGCCAGCAGCTTCGGTCCTTTAATCCAGGATCAGCCCCAGCATTTT,CASSFGPLIQDQPQHF
TRBV6-2/TRBV6-3,few,TRBJ2-3,.,TGTGCCAGCAGTTACGGCCAGGGTCGGGCAGATACGCAGTATTTT,CASSYGQGRADTQYF
TRBV10-3,.,TRBJ1-6,TRBD1,TGTGCCATCAGTGGATGGGAACAGGGGATTGATTCACCCCTCCACTTT,CAISGWEQGIDSPLHF
TRBV6-2/TRBV6-3,.,TRBJ2-7,TRBD2,TGTGCCAGCAGTTACCCTAGCGGGGATTACGAGCAGTACTTC,CASSYPSGDYEQYF
TRBV12-3/TRBV12-4,.,TRBJ2-1,TRBD2,TGTGCCAGCAGCTGGGGAAGCGGGGATGAGCAGTTCTTC,CASSWGSGDEQFF
TRBV7-9,.,TRBJ2-7,.,TGTGCCAGCAGCCGTATTTCCCGGGGGAGCTCCTACGAGCAGTACTTC,CASSRISRGSSYEQYF